A single sample is the source of the 6 T cell receptor beta chains below, sequenced in a study of shared clonotypes between healthy human individuals (TCRdb year 2020). CD8 naive samples consisted of CD45RO-negative cells that were positively selected for CCR7, yielding a CD45RA+CCR7+ population without TemRA cells. The method was the immunoSEQ multiplex PCR assay. Drawn from immuneACCESS, this table holds only the in-frame rearrangements with V and J called that TCRdb kept. Clones are partly lost; checked studies trace under half to an unresolved V gene and leave the rest unexplained. The sample contains 600,000 or so clones, more than 95% of them found a single time. The ten largest clonotypes hold roughly 0.29% of the sample. Sequences were obtained from naive CD8+ T cells sorted from blood. The sample's cell subset or site label, decoded: CD45RA+CCR7+. These receptors were taken from a young man in good health.

The rearrangement uses TRBV4-2 and TRBJ2-7; maybe TRBD2 (6 bases). Trimming removed 0 bases from V and 3 bases from J, with 9 bases in between. This CDR3 spans 14 amino acids. The germline CDR1 and CDR2 sequences are LGHNA and YNFKEQ. CDR3 residues: CASSQERGIYEQYF. CDR3 DNA: TGTGCCAGCAGCCAAGAGCGGGGCATCTACGAGCAGTACTTC.

The genes are TRBV6-5 and TRBJ2-7, with no clear D. Per the germline V gene, CDR1 is MNHEY and CDR2 is SVGAGI. The CDR3 covers 15 residues. Trimming removed 0 bases at V and 0 bases at J, with 9 bases between. CDR3 protein: CASSYSSYLSYEQYF. The CDR3 region has the DNA TGTGCCAGCAGTTACTCGTCGTACCTCTCCTACGAGCAGTACTTC.

The genes are TRBV27 and TRBJ2-1, with 11 nucleotides matching TRBD2. CDR1 MNHEY and CDR2 SMNVEV come from the germline V gene (reference sequence). CDR3 length: 15 residues. V lost 0 bases, J lost 11 bases, and 6 bases stayed unmatched. CDR3 sequence reads: CASSLSGTSGSKQFF. Here the CDR3 DNA reads TGTGCCAGCAGTTTATCGGGAACTAGCGGGAGTAAGCAGTTCTTC.

The chain combines TRBV28 with TRBJ2-2, with TRBD1 identical over 7 bases. This CDR3 is 15 amino acids long. Germline CDR1 and CDR2: MDHEN and SYDVKM. Unmatched junction bases numbered 6, after V lost 4 bases and J lost 4 bases. CDR3 bases: TGTGCCAGCAGTTCATCGACAGGGAGCACCGGGGAGCTGTTTTTT. Translating it yields CASSSSTGSTGELFF.

The gene calls are TRBV29-1 and TRBJ1-4; TRBD1 matches 8 bases. The ends lost 3 bases at V and 6 bases at J; junction bases unmatched: 0. This CDR3 has 12 residues. CDR1 and CDR2 from the germline V gene are SQVTM and ANQGSEA. In DNA, the CDR3 is TGCAGCGTTGAGACAGGGGATGAAAAACTGTTTTTT. Translating it yields CSVETGDEKLFF. The variable domain in full, with the rest retrieved from reference TRBV29-1 and TRBJ1-4, is SAVISQKPSRDICQRGTSLTIQCQVDSQVTMMFWYRQQPGQSLTLIATANQGSEATYESGFVIDKFPISRPNLTFSTLTVSNMSPEDSSIYLCSVETGDEKLFFGSGTQLSVL.

The V call is TRBV18, the J call TRBJ1-2; unclear D gene. CDR3 length: 13 residues. Trimming pared 1 base from V and 11 bases from J, leaving 14 bases between. From germline, CDR1 is KGHSH and CDR2 LQKENI. The CDR3 loop reads CASSPQGGSIYTF. CDR3 nucleotide sequence: TGTGCCAGCTCACCACAAGGTGGGAGCATATACACCTTC.